A few counts support the clone carrying this TCR beta chain. Germline loops: CDR1 ENHRY, CDR2 SYGVKD. The V and J ends lost 6 bases and 5 bases respectively, with 4 bases between them. This CDR3 region has 11 residues. This entry is derived from a study of OX40 agonist ivuxolimab in advanced cancers. Using immunoSEQ multiplex PCR, the repertoire was profiled, and TCRdb retains in-frame clones only, with some absent. The data contain around 92,000 clones, 93% of them seen just once; the ten biggest clones take up around 0.3%. The TCR was taken from an adult with an advanced solid tumor such as melanoma, head and neck, liver or kidney cancer. The chain is built from TRBV10-3 and TRBJ1-4; no clear D. The source was CD4+ or CD8+ T cells sorted from blood, collected in a trial of the OX40 agonist ivuxolimab. The CDR3 here is CAIRANEKLFF. The CDR3 DNA sequence: TGTGCCATCAGGGCCAATGAAAAACTGTTTTTT.